The rows below give T cell receptor beta chains drawn from one sample of a study of post-analysis software for immune sequencing data. TCRdb passed the PCR reads through MiXCR, listing each CDR3 protein once. The sample lists approximately 570,000 distinct CDR3 sequences; roughly 47% were seen once. Sequenced: blood. These receptors were obtained from a girl aged 10 to 17 with multiple sclerosis. The CDR3 runs from the conserved cysteine through the conserved F or W.

CDR3 protein	V gene	J gene
CASSEVGRLPYEQYF	TRBV6-1	TRBJ2-7
CASSLVDRTYEQYF	TRBV5-1	TRBJ2-7
CASSTGGPSQYF	TRBV6-5	TRBJ2-7
CASHGHRSYEQYF	TRBV6-1	TRBJ2-7
CASSESGDGDQPQHF	TRBV25-1	TRBJ1-5
CASSLWGQSEAFF	TRBV27	TRBJ1-1
CASSVLPGQGNEKLFF	TRBV7-9	TRBJ1-4
CASSLYIADGETQYF	TRBV7-8	TRBJ2-5
CASSYSISRGDTEAFF	TRBV6-2/TRBV6-3	TRBJ1-1
CASIPSDSYNEQFF	TRBV6-6	TRBJ2-1
CASSEAGARAGLREGYTF	TRBV2	TRBJ1-2
CASSQVMQETQYF	TRBV3-1	TRBJ2-5
CACLGTSSEQYF	TRBV12-3/TRBV12-4	TRBJ2-7
CASSLWLGIGETQYF	TRBV11-2	TRBJ2-5
CASSLDSSYEQYF	TRBV12-3/TRBV12-4	TRBJ2-7
CASSSGTASGANVLTF	TRBV28	TRBJ2-6
CATGYEQYF	TRBV7-2	TRBJ2-7
CAIREASGRNEQYF	TRBV10-3	TRBJ2-7
CSARDRRGGTQETQYF	TRBV20-1	TRBJ2-5
CAWSVALDTQYF	TRBV30	TRBJ2-3
CASSFPTGNAYEAFF	TRBV12-3/TRBV12-4	TRBJ1-1
CASSVGQRRRGETQYF	TRBV9	TRBJ2-5
CSAAQGGYEQYF	TRBV20-1	TRBJ2-7
CASSQDPGTIDTQYF	TRBV4-2	TRBJ2-3
CASSPRQGWAYEQYF	TRBV28	TRBJ2-7
CSVASDREQFF	TRBV29-1	TRBJ2-1
CSARAPTANKETQYF	TRBV20-1	TRBJ2-5
CASSQDSGTLYNSPLHF	TRBV4-1	TRBJ1-6
CSARDFRDNWQEGGYTF	TRBV20-1	TRBJ1-2
CAGSYNRNYGYTF	TRBV6-5	TRBJ1-2
CASSLGDGRPTDTQYF	TRBV5-1	TRBJ2-3
CASSQVLLSSENYGYTF	TRBV3-1	TRBJ1-2
CASSSSGQGYGYTF	TRBV12-3/TRBV12-4	TRBJ1-2
CASSSVAESTDTQYF	TRBV6-4	TRBJ2-3
CSVARTLTYEQYF	TRBV29-1	TRBJ2-7
CTSRHTTSGATDTQYF	TRBV3-1	TRBJ2-3
CSARDRGVTEAFF	TRBV20-1	TRBJ1-1
CASRRMGQETQYF	TRBV6-5	-
CASSPGQGTYTDTQYF	TRBV18	TRBJ2-3
CASSLEGQGSYEQYF	TRBV7-4	TRBJ2-7
CASSPLVNYGYTF	TRBV7-9	TRBJ1-2
CASSQDTDLPYYGDTQYF	TRBV3-1	TRBJ2-3
CAWSIAYEQYF	TRBV30	TRBJ2-7
CASSHRAADTQYF	TRBV12-3/TRBV12-4	TRBJ2-3
CSAIVVGYGYTF	TRBV20-1	TRBJ1-2
CASRNRGLRSNYGYTF	TRBV5-1	TRBJ1-2
CSATSQETQYF	TRBV20-1	TRBJ2-5
CASSDSGETQYF	TRBV2	TRBJ2-5
CATSQVFMNTEAFF	TRBV15	TRBJ1-1
CASSPGLVSYNEQFF	TRBV4-1	TRBJ2-1
CASTPGRAYYNEQFF	TRBV12-3/TRBV12-4	TRBJ2-1
CATRLAIETQYF	TRBV2	TRBJ2-5
CASSSGTADSTDTQYF	TRBV7-9	TRBJ2-3
CASSFRTGEGGYTF	TRBV2	TRBJ1-2
CASSLNGLAGEETQYF	TRBV7-3	TRBJ2-5
CASSQDRLRNTEAFF	TRBV4-1	TRBJ1-1
CASGRFSTDTQYF	TRBV14	TRBJ2-3
CASSGVRGLPTYNYGYTF	TRBV12-3/TRBV12-4	TRBJ1-2
CASSPTGRGYEQYF	TRBV12-3/TRBV12-4	TRBJ2-7